The present T cell receptor beta chain was sequenced within a study of T cells in narcolepsy. Only in-frame clones appear in the TCRdb table, and some are missing; sequencing was by immunoSEQ multiplex PCR. Here the sample spans under 40,000 clones, roughly 80% being singletons. CDR1 and CDR2 from the germline V gene are SGHTA and FQGTGA. CDR3 size: 14 residues. V was pared by 2 bases and J by 2 bases, with 8 bases between. This clonotype was sampled from a human donor with narcolepsy. This rearrangement joins TRBV7-3 to TRBJ2-3, with D possibly TRBD1 on 5 matching bases. The material sequenced was CD45RA- memory CD4+ T cells from PBMCs. The CDR3 DNA follows: TGTGCCAGCAGCTTATTTGGGGCCACAGATACGCAGTATTTT. Protein sequence: CASSLFGATDTQYF.